A selection of T cell receptor beta chains follows, all from one sample in a study of CD8 T cells in Susac syndrome. TCRdb reprocessed the immunoSEQ multiplex PCR reads with MiXCR, giving one entry per CDR3 protein. The sample shows hundreds of thousands of distinct CDR3 sequences, about 93% of them seen only once. Sequencing was done on a sample of CD4+ T cells from PBMCs. Receptors were obtained from a human donor with multiple sclerosis. Both conserved end residues are part of each CDR3. Fields, in order: clone size, D gene, J gene, V gene, CDR3 DNA, CDR3 protein. A D gene is named only where the DNA matches it firmly. Clone size is given for some rows only: seen once, a few or many times, or a class if the clone is expanded.

abundance: .
d_gene: TRBD1
j_gene: TRBJ1-2
v_gene: TRBV15
CDR3nt: TGTGCCACCAGCAGCCCAAGGCGAGGGGGCCCTGGCTACACCTTC
CDR3aa: CATSSPRRGGPGYTF

abundance: .
d_gene: TRBD1
j_gene: TRBJ2-2
v_gene: TRBV12-3/TRBV12-4
CDR3nt: TGTGCCAGCAAATCGCGGGGACAGGGTGTAACCGGGGAGCTGTTTTTT
CDR3aa: CASKSRGQGVTGELFF

abundance: .
d_gene: .
j_gene: TRBJ1-1
v_gene: TRBV6-1
CDR3nt: TGTGCCAGCAGTGAATGGACAGAGAACACTGAAGCTTTCTTT
CDR3aa: CASSEWTENTEAFF

abundance: few
d_gene: TRBD1
j_gene: TRBJ1-1
v_gene: TRBV7-9
CDR3nt: TGTGCCAGCAGCGCGAGGGACAGGAACACTGAAGCTTTCTTT
CDR3aa: CASSARDRNTEAFF

abundance: once
d_gene: .
j_gene: TRBJ2-5
v_gene: TRBV25-1
CDR3nt: TGTGCCAGCAGCCTAGGCTCCCCCCAAGAGACCCAGTACTTC
CDR3aa: CASSLGSPQETQYF

abundance: .
d_gene: TRBD1
j_gene: TRBJ2-1
v_gene: TRBV28
CDR3nt: TGTGCCAGCAGAGGACTCCCGGGACAGGGGGCGGTCCACAATGAGCAGTTCTTC
CDR3aa: CASRGLPGQGAVHNEQFF

abundance: .
d_gene: .
j_gene: TRBJ2-5
v_gene: TRBV19
CDR3nt: TGTGCCAGTAGTGCCGCGGTAAACCAAGAGACCCAGTACTTC
CDR3aa: CASSAAVNQETQYF

abundance: .
d_gene: .
j_gene: TRBJ2-3
v_gene: TRBV12-3/TRBV12-4
CDR3nt: TGTGCCAGCAGCCTTTTTGGGGTCGGGGATACGCAGTATTTT
CDR3aa: CASSLFGVGDTQYF

abundance: .
d_gene: .
j_gene: TRBJ1-5
v_gene: TRBV6-1
CDR3nt: TGTGCCAGCAGTGAAGCGGGGGGAGAGCAGCCCCAGCATTTT
CDR3aa: CASSEAGGEQPQHF

abundance: once
d_gene: .
j_gene: TRBJ2-4
v_gene: TRBV7-8
CDR3nt: TGTGCCAGCAGCCCTGGGGCGACGGTAGCCAAAAACATTCAGTACTTC
CDR3aa: CASSPGATVAKNIQYF

abundance: .
d_gene: .
j_gene: TRBJ2-1
v_gene: TRBV9
CDR3nt: TGTGCCAGCAGCGTAGAGTGGCGAAACAATGAGCAGTTCTTC
CDR3aa: CASSVEWRNNEQFF

abundance: .
d_gene: TRBD2
j_gene: TRBJ2-3
v_gene: TRBV6-5
CDR3nt: TGTGCCAGCACCGCGGGGGGCCGCACAGATACGCAGTATTTT
CDR3aa: CASTAGGRTDTQYF

abundance: .
d_gene: TRBD2
j_gene: TRBJ2-1
v_gene: TRBV4-2
CDR3nt: TGTGCCAGCAGCCGACAACCCTCTAGCGGGGGGGCGTACAATGAGCAGTTCTTC
CDR3aa: CASSRQPSSGGAYNEQFF

abundance: few
d_gene: .
j_gene: TRBJ1-2
v_gene: TRBV14
CDR3nt: TGTGCCAGCAGCCCCCAGGGATACTATGGCTACACCTTC
CDR3aa: CASSPQGYYGYTF

abundance: .
d_gene: .
j_gene: TRBJ2-7
v_gene: TRBV7-2
CDR3nt: TGTGCCAGCAGCGACGGTACAATATATGACGAGCAGTACTTC
CDR3aa: CASSDGTIYDEQYF

abundance: once
d_gene: .
j_gene: TRBJ2-7
v_gene: TRBV6-1
CDR3nt: TGTGCCAGCTCCCCGAGGGGTGTGGCAGGGATTAACCTGAACCTCTACGAGCAGTACTTC
CDR3aa: CASSPRGVAGINLNLYEQYF

abundance: few
d_gene: .
j_gene: TRBJ2-5
v_gene: TRBV11-3
CDR3nt: TGTGCCAGCAGCTTAGGTCGGGGTGCACAAGAGACCCAGTACTTC
CDR3aa: CASSLGRGAQETQYF

abundance: .
d_gene: .
j_gene: TRBJ1-5
v_gene: TRBV24-1
CDR3nt: TGTGCCACCAGTGCCAGGGCGGATCAGCCCCAGCATTTT
CDR3aa: CATSARADQPQHF

abundance: .
d_gene: TRBD2
j_gene: TRBJ2-1
v_gene: TRBV12-3/TRBV12-4
CDR3nt: TGTGCCAGCAGTTTTAGCGGGGTCCTCAATGAGCAGTTCTTC
CDR3aa: CASSFSGVLNEQFF

abundance: .
d_gene: .
j_gene: TRBJ1-1
v_gene: TRBV5-1
CDR3nt: TGCGCCAGCAGTTACAGGGAGAACACTGAAGCTTTCTTT
CDR3aa: CASSYRENTEAFF

abundance: .
d_gene: .
j_gene: TRBJ1-5
v_gene: TRBV21-1
CDR3nt: TGTGCCAGCAGCAAAGGATCGACAGCCTTGGGTCAGCCCCAGCATTTT
CDR3aa: CASSKGSTALGQPQHF

abundance: .
d_gene: .
j_gene: TRBJ2-5
v_gene: TRBV3-1
CDR3nt: TGTGCCAGCAGCCTTCAGACGTCGAGAGGGGAGACCCAGTACTTC
CDR3aa: CASSLQTSRGETQYF

abundance: .
d_gene: .
j_gene: TRBJ1-3
v_gene: TRBV29-1
CDR3nt: TGCAGCGTTACCATAAACACCATATATTTT
CDR3aa: CSVTINTIYF

abundance: .
d_gene: .
j_gene: TRBJ2-7
v_gene: TRBV7-9
CDR3nt: TGTGCCAGCAGCTTAACGGGCGGGGCCTACGAGCAGTACTTC
CDR3aa: CASSLTGGAYEQYF

abundance: .
d_gene: TRBD1
j_gene: TRBJ1-6
v_gene: TRBV5-1
CDR3nt: TGCGCCAGCAGCTTCCGGGACAGGGAATCACCCCTCCACTTT
CDR3aa: CASSFRDRESPLHF

abundance: .
d_gene: TRBD1
j_gene: TRBJ1-5
v_gene: TRBV3-1
CDR3nt: TGTGCCAGCAGCCTTGGGACAGGGACAAAGCCCCAGCATTTT
CDR3aa: CASSLGTGTKPQHF

abundance: .
d_gene: TRBD2
j_gene: TRBJ2-1
v_gene: TRBV5-6
CDR3nt: TGTGCCAGCAGCTTTGGCCAGCGGGGTTTCTATGAGCAGTTCTTC
CDR3aa: CASSFGQRGFYEQFF

abundance: .
d_gene: .
j_gene: TRBJ2-7
v_gene: TRBV10-2
CDR3nt: TGCGCCAGCAGTGAGGGGTTCGAGCAGTACTTC
CDR3aa: CASSEGFEQYF

abundance: .
d_gene: .
j_gene: TRBJ2-5
v_gene: TRBV13
CDR3nt: TGTGCCAGCAGCTTAAGCAGATTCCAAGAGACCCAGTACTTC
CDR3aa: CASSLSRFQETQYF